Reported below is one T cell receptor beta chain. These data are taken from a study of shared clonotypes between healthy human individuals. CD4+ cells yielded CD45RA+ naive and CD45RA-negative memory subsets. Every subset had its genomic DNA shared out evenly among several immunoSEQ plates. Generated by immunoSEQ multiplex PCR, the TCRdb table keeps only in-frame clones and is missing some. The data show under 1,900,000 clones, 98% to 99% seen once. The V and J ends lost 3 bases and 4 bases respectively, with 27 bases between them. Per the germline V gene, CDR1 is MDHEN and CDR2 is SYDVKM. The CDR3 is 19 residues long.

V usage is TRBV28 and J usage is TRBJ1-2, with unresolved D. The sample was naive CD4+ T cells sorted from blood. Subset: CD45RA+ positively selected. The clonotype comes from a young man in good health. CDR3 amino acids: CASSFRKVGTGTRPYGYTF. The CDR3 DNA is TGTGCCAGCAGTTTCCGGAAGGTGGGAACGGGCACCCGTCCCTATGGCTACACCTTC.